This T cell receptor (beta chain) was retrieved from a study of blood T cell repertoires in COVID-19. Study background: Researchers got acute and convalescent COVID-19 samples from the United States, Italy and Spain. In each case, the material was cDNA or gDNA derived from T cells, B-cell-depleted T cells, or PBMCs.

Repertoires were generated with immunoSEQ multiplex PCR, while TCRdb's copy carries only in-frame clones and drops some. The sample carries around 150,000 clones, roughly 81% recorded once. This clonotype originated in a man aged 40-50 years with acute or convalescent COVID-19. Sequences were obtained from peripheral blood.

CDR3 nucleotides: TGTGCCAGCAGTTCCCCACAGGGTTGGCAGTTCTTC. Its protein is CASSSPQGWQFF. The chain carries TRBV6-5 and TRBJ2-1; a weak D match, TRBD1 (6 bases). This CDR3 has 12 residues. Trimming removed 4 bases from V and 12 bases from J, with 13 bases in between. CDR1 and CDR2 from the germline V gene are MNHEY and SVGAGI.